This is a list of T cell receptor beta chains from one sample in a study of beta chain features in type 1 diabetes. The method was immunoSEQ multiplex PCR; TCRdb's version includes in-frame clones alone and lacks a portion of them. Of hundreds of thousands of clones listed, over 12% are singletons. The material sequenced was naive CD4+ T cells from blood. The receptors stem from a man aged 18 to 29 with type 1 diabetes. CDR3s include the opening cysteine and the closing phenylalanine or tryptophan. The D gene is left open where the match is weak. The size field is filled for only some rows; it gives once, few, many or a size class.

d_call j_call clone_size v_call cdr3_nt cdr3_aa
TRBD1 TRBJ1-3 few TRBV13 TGTGCCAGCAGCCGGGACAGGGAAACTGGAAACACCATATATTTT CASSRDRETGNTIYF
. TRBJ2-2 few TRBV30 TGTGCCTGGAGTTTCTCGCAGGTCACCGGGGAGCTGTTTTTT CAWSFSQVTGELFF
. TRBJ2-2 . TRBV4-1 TGCGCCAGCAGCCGGCGCGGGGAAGACACCGGGGAGCTGTTTTTT CASSRRGEDTGELFF
TRBD2 TRBJ2-5 . TRBV18 TGTGCCAGCTCACCCCCAGCGGGGGAGACCCAGTACTTC CASSPPAGETQYF
TRBD2 TRBJ2-1 . TRBV18 TGTGCCAGCTCAACCACCCTAGCGGGAGAAAATGAGCAGTTCTTC CASSTTLAGENEQFF
. TRBJ2-7 few TRBV18 TGTGCCAGCTCACCATTCGAGTCTACCCCTACCTACGAGCAGTACTTC CASSPFESTPTYEQYF
. TRBJ2-5 . TRBV21-1 TGTGCCAGCAGCAAAGGTGTCAGGGTGAGGGAGTGCGGAGAGACCCAGTACTTC CASSKGVRVRECGETQYF
. TRBJ1-1 . TRBV2 TGTGCCAGCAGTTCTACTCCGTTGGACACTGAAGCTTTCTTT CASSSTPLDTEAFF
TRBD1 TRBJ2-1 few TRBV10-3 TGTGCCATCAGAGGGACAGGGGATCTCTACAATGAGCAGTTCTTC CAIRGTGDLYNEQFF
. TRBJ2-2 few TRBV27 TGTGCCAGCAGTTTAGTTTTGAGGACCACCGGGGAGCTGTTTTTT CASSLVLRTTGELFF
. TRBJ2-6 few TRBV18 TGTGCCAGCTCACCACAGGGTCCGAACTCTGGGGCCAACGTCCTGACTTTC CASSPQGPNSGANVLTF
TRBD1 TRBJ1-4 few TRBV27 TGTGCCAGCAGTCGCGGACAGGCAACTAATGAAAAACTGTTTTTT CASSRGQATNEKLFF
. TRBJ2-1 few TRBV20-1 TGCAGTGCCTTCTACAATGAGCAGTTCTTC CSAFYNEQFF
. TRBJ1-2 few TRBV30 TGTGCCTGGAGTGTGGGGCCCTATGGCTACACCTTC CAWSVGPYGYTF
. TRBJ2-6 few TRBV5-1 TGCGCCAGCAGCACGGGGACCGCGTCTGGGGCCAACGTCCTGACTTTC CASSTGTASGANVLTF
TRBD1 TRBJ1-1 few TRBV5-1 TGCGCCAGCAGTAAGCCGGGACAGATGAACACTGAAGCTTTCTTT CASSKPGQMNTEAFF
. TRBJ1-1 few TRBV5-6 TGTGCCAGCAGCTTACGGGTAACTGAAGCTTTCTTT CASSLRVTEAFF
. TRBJ1-4 few TRBV30 TGTGCCTGGAGTGTAGTTGGGGAAAAACTGTTTTTT CAWSVVGEKLFF
. TRBJ1-1 few TRBV7-9 TGTGCCAGCAGCTTAACGACAGGTACTGAAGCTTTCTTT CASSLTTGTEAFF
TRBD1 TRBJ2-4 few TRBV4-1 TGCGCCAGCAGCCAGGGACAGGGTCCCAGAAACATTCAGTACTTC CASSQGQGPRNIQYF
TRBD1 TRBJ2-1 few TRBV30 TGTGCCTACGGTCGGGACAGGGAAGACAATGAGCAGTTCTTC CAYGRDREDNEQFF
. TRBJ1-2 few TRBV29-1 TGCAGCGAAACAGGTCTAAACGACTATGGCTACACCTTC CSETGLNDYGYTF
. TRBJ2-5 few TRBV2 TGTGCCAGCAGTGATAACGGCCAGGGACGGGAGACCCAGTACTTC CASSDNGQGRETQYF
TRBD1 TRBJ1-5 . TRBV9 TGTGCCAGCAGCGTAGAAGGGGACAGACAGCCCCAGCATTTT CASSVEGDRQPQHF
. TRBJ1-2 few TRBV9 TGTGCCAGCAGCGTAGAGGGGAGGGCGGCTGGCTACACCTTC CASSVEGRAAGYTF
. TRBJ1-5 . TRBV6-5 TGTGCCAGCAGAATGAGGGGGAATAGCAATCAGCCCCAGCATTTT CASRMRGNSNQPQHF
TRBD1 TRBJ2-1 . TRBV25-1 TGTGCCAGCAGCAACCATCCCGGGACAGAAGGGGTTTACAATGAGCAGTTCTTC CASSNHPGTEGVYNEQFF
TRBD2 TRBJ2-1 few TRBV11-2 TGTGCCAGCAGCCTCGGACTAGCGGGGGGTCTAAGAAATGAGCAGTTCTTC CASSLGLAGGLRNEQFF
. TRBJ2-5 . TRBV20-1 TGCAGTGCTAGTGGCAGGGAGACCCAGTACTTC CSASGRETQYF
. TRBJ1-2 few TRBV9 TGTGCCAGCAGCGTACAGGAACCTCCGGGACATCGCTATGGCTACACCTTC CASSVQEPPGHRYGYTF
. TRBJ1-1 . TRBV6-1 TGTGCCAGCAGTGAAGCGAACTCTGCTGAAGCTTTCTTT CASSEANSAEAFF
. TRBJ2-7 . TRBV28 TGTGCCAGCAGCCGGTCAGGTCTCGACGAGCAGTACTTC CASSRSGLDEQYF
. TRBJ2-5 few TRBV6-6 TGTGCCAGCGCACGGACCACAGGGATGAAGACCCAGTACTTC CASARTTGMKTQYF
TRBD1 TRBJ2-3 few TRBV5-1 TGCGCCAGCAGCTTCCAGACAGGGGGCACAGATACGCAGTATTTT CASSFQTGGTDTQYF
. TRBJ1-5 few TRBV15 TGTGCCACCAGACCGGGACTGGGCAATCAGCCCCAGCATTTT CATRPGLGNQPQHF
. TRBJ2-5 few TRBV5-1 TGCGCCAGCAGCCCAAGGCCCGTGGAGACCCAGTACTTC CASSPRPVETQYF
. TRBJ2-5 . TRBV5-1 TGCGCCAGCAGTCCTTTAGGGCAGGGAGCACAAGAGACCCAGTACTTC CASSPLGQGAQETQYF
. TRBJ1-5 . TRBV18 TGTGCCAGCTCACCACTTAGGCCAGCCTCGGGCAATCAGCCCCAGCATTTT CASSPLRPASGNQPQHF
. TRBJ2-3 few TRBV2 TGTGCCAGCAATCCTAGCACAGATACGCAGTATTTT CASNPSTDTQYF
. TRBJ1-2 . TRBV10-3 TGTGCCATCACTACCCGGGGTGGCTACACCTTC CAITTRGGYTF
. TRBJ2-5 few TRBV18 TGTGCCAGCTCAACCGCTCAGGAGACCCAGTACTTC CASSTAQETQYF
. TRBJ1-1 . TRBV27 TGTGCCAGCAGTTTAGAGGGGGGAACTGAAGCTTTCTTT CASSLEGGTEAFF
. TRBJ2-2 . TRBV19 TGTGCCAGTACCCCGGTCGCGAACACCGGGGAGCTGTTTTTT CASTPVANTGELFF
TRBD1 TRBJ2-1 few TRBV28 TGTGCCAGCATCATTGGGACAGGGACCATGCTGGACAATGAGCAGTTCTTC CASIIGTGTMLDNEQFF
TRBD1 TRBJ1-1 . TRBV7-8 TGTGCCAGCAGCCCGATAACAGGGGGCCCACTGAACACTGAAGCTTTCTTT CASSPITGGPLNTEAFF
. TRBJ2-7 few TRBV18 TGTGCCAGCTCACCCTCCCGTGGCCACGAGCAGTACTTC CASSPSRGHEQYF
TRBD1 TRBJ1-1 . TRBV9 TGTGCCAGCAGCGCACGGGGACAGGGTAACACTGAAGCTTTCTTT CASSARGQGNTEAFF
. TRBJ2-7 . TRBV30 TGTGCCTGGAGTGCTTTAGCGGTGCTGTCCTACGAGCAGTACTTC CAWSALAVLSYEQYF
. TRBJ2-7 . TRBV6-1 TGTGCCAGCAGCGTCCCGGGCCCGCTCGAGCAGTACTTC CASSVPGPLEQYF
. TRBJ2-2 . TRBV30 TGTGCCTGGAGTGTACAATTTCTCGGCGGGGAGCTGTTTTTT CAWSVQFLGGELFF
. TRBJ2-1 few TRBV7-9 TGTGCCAGCAGCCGCATAGGAGGGGGCAATGAGCAGTTCTTC CASSRIGGGNEQFF
. TRBJ1-2 few TRBV7-2 TGTGCCAGCAGCTTAGAACAGCAATATGGCTACACCTTC CASSLEQQYGYTF
TRBD1 TRBJ2-5 . TRBV7-2 TGTGCCAGCAGCTCTCAGGGGGTCCAGACCCAGTACTTC CASSSQGVQTQYF
. TRBJ1-3 . TRBV9 TGTGCCAGCAGCGTAGATTGGACCTCTGGAAACACCATATATTTT CASSVDWTSGNTIYF
TRBD1 TRBJ1-2 few TRBV30 TGTGCCTGCCGGGACAGGGATCAATATGGCTACACCTTC CACRDRDQYGYTF
. TRBJ1-6 few TRBV6-1 TGTGCCAGCAGTGAAGCCCAGCCGAGTAATTCACCCCTCCACTTT CASSEAQPSNSPLHF
. TRBJ2-1 . TRBV6-5 TGTGCCAGCAGTTATGGGGCAGTCTACAATGAGCAGTTCTTC CASSYGAVYNEQFF